This T cell receptor (beta chain) was found in a study of regulatory T cells in long-lasting Graves disease. The CDR3 is 12 amino acids. V lost 0 bases, J lost 10 bases, and 10 bases lay in between. Germline CDR1 GTSNPN, CDR2 SVGIG (reference sequence). Through Arm-PCR of CDR3 regions and iRepertoire HTBI primers, TCR beta libraries were built. MiXCR, run by TCRdb on the multiplex PCR reads, gives a single entry per CDR3 protein. The sample shows a few hundred thousand distinct CDR3 sequences, over 15% of them seen only once. This clonotype was seen at least ten times. Time point given: newly diagnosed GD, antithyroid drugs for less than 3 months. The TCR library was made from RNA extracted from PBMCs. These data were likewise used in another study, on T cells in Graves' hyperthyroidism and ophthalmopathy.

The TCR was taken from a man aged 40-49 years with Graves disease. Here the sequenced sample was peripheral blood mononuclear cells (PBMCs), taken at new diagnosis, from a patient treated with antithyroid drugs. The rearrangement links TRBV30 to TRBJ2-1; unclear D gene. CDR3 residues: CAWSVQNLEQFF. The CDR3 DNA reads as TGTGCCTGGAGTGTACAGAACTTAGAGCAGTTCTTC.